This TCR beta chain was profiled in a study of HIV-infected patients and healthy controls. V lost 1 base to trimming and J lost 4 bases; unmatched junction nucleotides: 0. The germline V gene encodes CDR1 SGHRS and CDR2 YFSETQ. The CDR3 runs 14 residues. No cell fractionation was done, so the repertoire covers all unsorted peripheral blood T cells. Study findings and constraints: No HLA typing of donors was done in this study.

Reverse transcription used about 510 ng RNA and constant-region primers for alpha and beta. Using multiplexing indices, alpha and beta chain libraries were generated apart by chain-specific third strand synthesis. Each CDR3 protein gets one entry after TCRdb re-called the 5' RACE reads with MiXCR. The table shows tens of thousands of distinct CDR3 sequences, with 8.5% to 9% occurring only once. This clonotype has ten or more counts. The antigen remains unidentified. This sequence originates from an adult in good health. Sample: blood. The chain links TRBV5-1 to TRBJ2-3; 10 nucleotides match TRBD2. The CDR3 region has the DNA TGCGCCAGCAGCTTGACTAGCGGGGCAGATACGCAGTATTTT. Residues: CASSLTSGADTQYF.